The rows below give T cell receptor beta chains drawn from one sample of a study of spatial heterogeneity in lung cancer. From the 5' RACE reads, TCRdb called clonotypes with MiXCR, one entry per CDR3 protein. The sample lists more than 20,000 distinct CDR3 sequences, over 10% occurring once. The material was PBMCs, obtained at surgery. The receptors derive from a female donor with early-stage non-small cell lung cancer. The CDR3 runs from the conserved cysteine through the conserved F or W. Fields, in order: J gene, clone size, V gene, CDR3 length, D gene, CDR3 DNA, CDR3 protein. A D gene is named only where the DNA matches it firmly. The size field is filled for only some rows; it gives once, few, many or a size class.

TRBJ2-5,NA,TRBV5-6,13,NA,TGTGCCAGCAGCCGACTACATTCGGAGACCCAGTACTTC,CASSRLHSETQYF
TRBJ2-1,few,TRBV20-1,16,TRBD2,TGCAGTGCTAGTCCCACTAGCGGGAGGTCCTACAATGAGCAGTTCTTC,CSASPTSGRSYNEQFF
TRBJ2-6,many,TRBV7-3,14,NA,TGTGCCAGCAGCCCCACTTTTGGGGCCAACGTCCTGACTTTC,CASSPTFGANVLTF
TRBJ2-3,many,TRBV7-9,12,NA,TGTGCCAGCAGCTTATGGACAGATACGCAGTATTTT,CASSLWTDTQYF
TRBJ2-5,many,TRBV7-2,13,TRBD2,TGTGCCAGCAGCTCCGGGAGGGACGAGACCCAGTACTTC,CASSSGRDETQYF
TRBJ1-2,many,TRBV4-1,15,NA,TGCGCCAGCAGTTTGGTCTTACGGGTCCTGGGGGGCTACACCTTC,CASSLVLRVLGGYTF
TRBJ1-5,medium-sized,TRBV20-1,12,NA,TGCAGTGCTACCACAGGCAATCAGCCCCAGCATTTT,CSATTGNQPQHF
TRBJ1-1,few,TRBV30,16,TRBD1,TGTGCCTGGAGGCTTCTAGGGGGCCCAAGAATGTATGAAGCTTTCTTT,CAWRLLGGPRMYEAFF
TRBJ2-5,medium-sized,TRBV6-2/TRBV6-3,13,NA,TGTGCCAGCAGTTATTTTCGGAGGGAGACCCAGTACTTC,CASSYFRRETQYF
TRBJ1-5,many,TRBV6-2/TRBV6-3,13,NA,TGTGCCAGCAGTTACAGCCCCCTGGGGCCCCAGCATTTT,CASSYSPLGPQHF
TRBJ2-7,many,TRBV24-1,14,NA,TGTGCCACCAGTGATCCCGACTACTCCTACGAGCAGTACTTC,CATSDPDYSYEQYF
TRBJ2-1,NA,TRBV7-3,13,NA,TGTGCCAGCAGCTTAAGTGGGTACAATGAGCAGTTCTTC,CASSLSGYNEQFF
TRBJ1-1,many,TRBV6-5,13,NA,TGTGCCAGCAGTTACGGCGAGAGCACTGAAGCTTTCTTT,CASSYGESTEAFF